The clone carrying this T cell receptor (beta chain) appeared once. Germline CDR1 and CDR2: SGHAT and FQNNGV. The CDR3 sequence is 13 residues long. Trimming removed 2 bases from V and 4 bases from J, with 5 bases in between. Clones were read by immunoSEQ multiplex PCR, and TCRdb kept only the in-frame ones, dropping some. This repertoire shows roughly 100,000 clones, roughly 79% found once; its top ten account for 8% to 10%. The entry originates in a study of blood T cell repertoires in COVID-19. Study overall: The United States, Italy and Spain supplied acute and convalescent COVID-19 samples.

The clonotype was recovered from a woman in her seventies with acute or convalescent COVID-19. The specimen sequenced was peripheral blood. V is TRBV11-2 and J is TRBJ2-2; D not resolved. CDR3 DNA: TGTGCCAGCAGCTTATCTTCCACCGGGGAGCTGTTTTTT. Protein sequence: CASSLSSTGELFF.